These 6 T cell receptor beta chains came from one sample sequenced in a study of blood T cell repertoires in COVID-19. Clones were read by immunoSEQ multiplex PCR, and TCRdb kept only the in-frame ones, dropping some. Altogether 130,000 to 150,000 clones are present, around 79% being singletons, with the ten largest covering approximately 4%. Sequenced input: peripheral blood. All receptors derive from a man aged 55 to 70 with acute or convalescent COVID-19.

CDR3 sequence (DNA): TGTGCCAGCAGTTTCTCTCAGGGGGCGAATCAGCCCCAGCATTTT. As protein: CASSFSQGANQPQHF. The gene calls are TRBV27 and TRBJ1-5; 8 bases are a match to TRBD1. Germline V gene lookup returns CDR1 MNHEY and CDR2 SMNVEV (reference sequence). The J segment lost 4 bases and the V segment lost 3 bases, leaving 5 bases of the junction unmatched. This CDR3 region has 15 residues.

The rearrangement uses TRBV29-1 and TRBJ2-5; the match to TRBD2 covers 11 bases. CDR1 is SQVTM, CDR2 ANQGSEA, per germline. The CDR3 loop spans 15 amino acids. V lost 2 bases, J lost 2 bases, and 4 bases stayed unmatched. The CDR3 nucleotides read TGCAGCGTTGAACTGGCTAGCGGGGGGCAAGAGACCCAGTACTTC. This sequence encodes CSVELASGGQETQYF.

J is TRBJ1-2 and V is TRBV19; 10 bases are shared with TRBD1. With V trimmed by 7 bases and J by 4 bases, 6 bases remained unmatched. CDR3 size: 14 residues. The V gene's germline CDR1 is LNHDA and CDR2 SQIVND (reference sequence). The CDR3 DNA sequence: TGTGCCAGTAAAGAGACAGGGGGCAGCTATGGCTACACCTTC. Encoded protein: CASKETGGSYGYTF.

The chain recombines TRBV12-3 or TRBV12-4 with TRBJ2-7; weak D call: TRBD1 (6 bases). V was pared by 5 bases and J by 5 bases, with 13 bases between. The CDR3 is 13 residues long. The CDR3 nucleotides are TGTGCCAGCAGTGCGCGGACAGCCAACGAGCAGTACTTC. Its translation: CASSARTANEQYF.

The chain has TRBV30 and TRBJ2-1; perhaps TRBD2 as D (5 bases). Deletions cut 7 bases from V and 4 bases from J, with 11 bases between. Per the germline V gene, CDR1 is GTSNPN and CDR2 is SVGIG (reference sequence). There are 12 residues in the CDR3. The CDR3 nucleotides read TGTGCCTCCCCCGGGGATTACAATGAGCAGTTCTTC. This codes for CASPGDYNEQFF.

This clone was counted only a few times. This chain connects TRBV5-7 to TRBJ1-4; TRBD1 matches at 9 bases. TRBV5-7 carries the ORF label, with uncertain function. The CDR3 is 16 residues long. J lost 6 bases, V lost 2 bases, and 8 bases had no gene match. Written as DNA, the CDR3 is TGTGCCAGCAGCTTCCGTACGGGACAGGGCTATGAAAAACTGTTTTTT. Translated: CASSFRTGQGYEKLFF.